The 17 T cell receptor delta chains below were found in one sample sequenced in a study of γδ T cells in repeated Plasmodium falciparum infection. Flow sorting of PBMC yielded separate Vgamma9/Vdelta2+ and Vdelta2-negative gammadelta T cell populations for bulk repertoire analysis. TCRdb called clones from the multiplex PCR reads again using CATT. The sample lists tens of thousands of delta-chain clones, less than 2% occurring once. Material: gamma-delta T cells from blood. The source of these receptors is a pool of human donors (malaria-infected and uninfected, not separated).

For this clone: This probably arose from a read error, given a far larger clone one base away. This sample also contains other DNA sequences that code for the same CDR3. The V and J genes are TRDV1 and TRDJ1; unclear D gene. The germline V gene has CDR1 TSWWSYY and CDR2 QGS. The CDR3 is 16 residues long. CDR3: CALGEPPFPPTTKLIF. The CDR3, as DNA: TGTGCTCTTGGGGAACCCCCGTTCCCTCCCACGACGAAACTCATTTTT.

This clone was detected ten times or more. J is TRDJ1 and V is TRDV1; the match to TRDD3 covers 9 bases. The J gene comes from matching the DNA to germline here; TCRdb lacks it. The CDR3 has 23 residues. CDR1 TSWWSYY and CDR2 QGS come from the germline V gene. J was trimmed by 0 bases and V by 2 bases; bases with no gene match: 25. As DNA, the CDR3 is TGTGCTCTTGGGGAATCTCCCTCCCTTCCTGTTAGACTGGGGGACCTGTACACCGATAAACTCATCTTT. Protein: CALGESPSLPVRLGDLYTDKLIF.

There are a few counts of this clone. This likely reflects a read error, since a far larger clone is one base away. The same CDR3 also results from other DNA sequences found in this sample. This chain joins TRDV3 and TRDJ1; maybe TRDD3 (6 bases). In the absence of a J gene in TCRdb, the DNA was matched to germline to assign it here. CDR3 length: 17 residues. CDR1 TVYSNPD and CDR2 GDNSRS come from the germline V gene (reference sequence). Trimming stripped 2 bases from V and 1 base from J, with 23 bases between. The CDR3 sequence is CAFSTIYDTAPTDKLIF. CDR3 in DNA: TGTGCCTTTTCCACGATATATGATACGGCCCCCACCGATAAACTCATCTTT.

The CDR3 bases are TGTGCTCTTGGGGCCCTTACTGGGGGATACGCCTTGAACGTGGTGTATAAACTCATCTTT. Translation: CALGALTGGYALNVVYKLIF. This sequence joins TRDV1 and TRDJ1, with 13 bases lining up with TRDD3. Germline V gene data show CDR1 as TSWWSYY and CDR2 as QGS. After removal of 4 bases from V and 6 bases from J, the junction contained 20 bases not matched to a gene. The CDR3 consists of 20 residues.

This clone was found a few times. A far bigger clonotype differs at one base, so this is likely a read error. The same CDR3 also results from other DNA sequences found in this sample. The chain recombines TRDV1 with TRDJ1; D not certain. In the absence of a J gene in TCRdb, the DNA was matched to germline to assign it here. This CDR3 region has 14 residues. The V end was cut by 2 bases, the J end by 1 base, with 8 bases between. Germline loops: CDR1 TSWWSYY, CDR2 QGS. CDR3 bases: TGTGCTCTTGGGGAAGATCCCCTCACCGATAAACTCATCTTT. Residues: CALGEDPLTDKLIF.

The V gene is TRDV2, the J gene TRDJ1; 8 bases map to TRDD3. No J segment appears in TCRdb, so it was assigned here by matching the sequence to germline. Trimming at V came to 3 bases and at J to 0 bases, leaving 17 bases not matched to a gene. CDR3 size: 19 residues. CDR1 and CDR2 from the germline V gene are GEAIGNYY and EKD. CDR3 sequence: CACDPILTGGLRYTDKLIF. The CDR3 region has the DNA TGTGCCTGTGACCCTATCTTAACTGGGGGTCTTCGGTACACCGATAAACTCATCTTT.

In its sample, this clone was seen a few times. The CDR3 DNA reads as TGTGCTCTTGGGGAACGGCCCCTTCGTAAGTGGGATACGGGGAGTAAACTCATCTTT. Residues: CALGERPLRKWDTGSKLIF. This chain connects TRDV1 to TRDJ1; TRDD3 matches at 8 bases. TCRdb leaves out the J gene; it was filled in here by matching the DNA to germline. CDR3 length equals 19 residues. Germline V CDR1 and CDR2: TSWWSYY, QGS. V dropped 1 base and J dropped 7; count of bases not matched to a gene: 20.

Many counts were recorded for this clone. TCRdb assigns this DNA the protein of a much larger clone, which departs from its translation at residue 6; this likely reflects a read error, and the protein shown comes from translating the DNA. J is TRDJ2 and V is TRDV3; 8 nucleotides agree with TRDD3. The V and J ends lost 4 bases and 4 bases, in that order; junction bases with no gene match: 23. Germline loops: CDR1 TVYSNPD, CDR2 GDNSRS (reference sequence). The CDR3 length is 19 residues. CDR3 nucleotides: TGTGCCTCCCCCGAGCTGACTACTCAATACTGGGGGTCGACAGCACAACTCTTCTTT. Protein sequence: CASPELTTQYWGSTAQLFF.

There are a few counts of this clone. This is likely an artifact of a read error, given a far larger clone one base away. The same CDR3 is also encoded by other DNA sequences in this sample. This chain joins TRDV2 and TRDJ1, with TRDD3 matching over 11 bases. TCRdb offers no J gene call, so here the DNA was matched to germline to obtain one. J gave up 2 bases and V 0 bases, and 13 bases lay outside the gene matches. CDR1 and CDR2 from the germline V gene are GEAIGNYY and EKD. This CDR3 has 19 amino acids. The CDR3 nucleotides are TGTGCCTGTGACACCCTCCAGCTGGGGGATACCCGTGGAACCGATAAACTCATCTTT. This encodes CACDTLQLGDTRGTDKLIF.

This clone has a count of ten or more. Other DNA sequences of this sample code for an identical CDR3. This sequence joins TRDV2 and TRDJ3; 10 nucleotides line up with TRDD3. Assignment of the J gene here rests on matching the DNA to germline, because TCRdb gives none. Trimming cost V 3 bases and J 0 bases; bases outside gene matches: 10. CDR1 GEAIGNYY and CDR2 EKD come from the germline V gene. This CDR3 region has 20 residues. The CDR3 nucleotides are TGTGCCTGTGACCCCACTGGGGGATCCCCAAGCTCCTGGGACACCCGACAGATGTTTTTC. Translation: CACDPTGGSPSSWDTRQMFF.

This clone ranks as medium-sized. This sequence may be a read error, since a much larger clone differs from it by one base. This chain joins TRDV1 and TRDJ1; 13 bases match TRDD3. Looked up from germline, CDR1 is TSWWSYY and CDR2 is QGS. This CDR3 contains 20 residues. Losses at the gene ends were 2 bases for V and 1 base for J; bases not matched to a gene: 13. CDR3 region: CALGEVTLLYWGIRTDKLIF. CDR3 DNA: TGTGCTCTTGGGGAAGTCACCCTTTTGTACTGGGGGATACGCACCGATAAACTCATCTTT.

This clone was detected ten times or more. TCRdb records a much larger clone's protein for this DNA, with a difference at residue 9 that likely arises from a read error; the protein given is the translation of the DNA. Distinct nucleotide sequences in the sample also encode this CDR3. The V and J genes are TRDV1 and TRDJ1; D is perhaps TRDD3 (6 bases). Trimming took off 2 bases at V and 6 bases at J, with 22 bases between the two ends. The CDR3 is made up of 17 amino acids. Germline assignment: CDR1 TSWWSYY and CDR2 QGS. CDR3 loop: CALGETLPSYWENKLIF. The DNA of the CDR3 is TGTGCTCTTGGGGAAACTCTCCCATCGTACTGGGAGAATAAACTCATCTTT.

The DNA for the CDR3 is TGTGCTCTTGGGGAAGTCACCCTTTTGTACTGGGGGTCCCGAGGAACCGATAAACTCATCTTT. Its translation is CALGEVTLLYWGSRGTDKLIF. This sequence joins TRDV1 and TRDJ1, with 8 positions matching TRDD3. No J segment appears in TCRdb, so it was assigned here by matching the sequence to germline. Trimming removed 2 bases from V and 2 bases from J; junction bases left unmatched: 22. The CDR3 has 21 residues. Germline CDR1 and CDR2: TSWWSYY and QGS.

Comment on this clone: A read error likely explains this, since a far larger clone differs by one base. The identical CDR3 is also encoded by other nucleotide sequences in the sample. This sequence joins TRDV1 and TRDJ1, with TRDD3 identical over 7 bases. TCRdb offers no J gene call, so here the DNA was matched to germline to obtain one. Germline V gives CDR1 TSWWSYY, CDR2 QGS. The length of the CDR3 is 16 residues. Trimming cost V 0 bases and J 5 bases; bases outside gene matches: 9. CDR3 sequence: CALGELMGGILDKLIF. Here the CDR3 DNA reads TGTGCTCTTGGGGAACTTATGGGAGGGATACTTGATAAACTCATCTTT.

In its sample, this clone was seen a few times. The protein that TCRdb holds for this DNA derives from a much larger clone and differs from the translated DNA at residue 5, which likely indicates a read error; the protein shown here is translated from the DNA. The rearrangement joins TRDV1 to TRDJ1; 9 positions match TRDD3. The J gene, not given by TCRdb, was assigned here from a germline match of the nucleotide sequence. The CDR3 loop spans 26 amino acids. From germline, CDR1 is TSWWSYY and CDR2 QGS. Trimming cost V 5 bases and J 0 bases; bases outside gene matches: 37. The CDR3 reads CALGKFDSYIWMASWGIGGYTDKLIF. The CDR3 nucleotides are TGTGCTCTTGGGAAATTCGATTCCTATATATGGATGGCTTCCTGGGGGATCGGGGGTTACACCGATAAACTCATCTTT.

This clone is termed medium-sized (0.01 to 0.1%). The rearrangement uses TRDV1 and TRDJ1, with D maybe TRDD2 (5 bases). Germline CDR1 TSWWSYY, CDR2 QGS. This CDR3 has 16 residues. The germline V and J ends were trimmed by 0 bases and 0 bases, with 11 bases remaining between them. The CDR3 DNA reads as TGTGCTCTTGGGGAACTCTCCTTCTTCTACACCGATAAACTCATCTTT. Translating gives CALGELSFFYTDKLIF.

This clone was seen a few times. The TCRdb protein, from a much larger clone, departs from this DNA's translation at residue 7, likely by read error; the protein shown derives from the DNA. Written as DNA, the CDR3 is TGTGCTCTTGGGGAACCCCCCTTTCCTTTTTATGGGGGATACTCCGATAAACTCATCTTT. Its translation is CALGEPPFPFYGGYSDKLIF. J is TRDJ1 and V is TRDV1; 10 bases map to TRDD3. TCRdb offers no J gene call, so here the DNA was matched to germline to obtain one. In germline, CDR1 is TSWWSYY, CDR2 QGS. V was pared by 1 base and J by 3 bases, with 17 bases of the junction left unmatched. CDR3 size: 20 residues.